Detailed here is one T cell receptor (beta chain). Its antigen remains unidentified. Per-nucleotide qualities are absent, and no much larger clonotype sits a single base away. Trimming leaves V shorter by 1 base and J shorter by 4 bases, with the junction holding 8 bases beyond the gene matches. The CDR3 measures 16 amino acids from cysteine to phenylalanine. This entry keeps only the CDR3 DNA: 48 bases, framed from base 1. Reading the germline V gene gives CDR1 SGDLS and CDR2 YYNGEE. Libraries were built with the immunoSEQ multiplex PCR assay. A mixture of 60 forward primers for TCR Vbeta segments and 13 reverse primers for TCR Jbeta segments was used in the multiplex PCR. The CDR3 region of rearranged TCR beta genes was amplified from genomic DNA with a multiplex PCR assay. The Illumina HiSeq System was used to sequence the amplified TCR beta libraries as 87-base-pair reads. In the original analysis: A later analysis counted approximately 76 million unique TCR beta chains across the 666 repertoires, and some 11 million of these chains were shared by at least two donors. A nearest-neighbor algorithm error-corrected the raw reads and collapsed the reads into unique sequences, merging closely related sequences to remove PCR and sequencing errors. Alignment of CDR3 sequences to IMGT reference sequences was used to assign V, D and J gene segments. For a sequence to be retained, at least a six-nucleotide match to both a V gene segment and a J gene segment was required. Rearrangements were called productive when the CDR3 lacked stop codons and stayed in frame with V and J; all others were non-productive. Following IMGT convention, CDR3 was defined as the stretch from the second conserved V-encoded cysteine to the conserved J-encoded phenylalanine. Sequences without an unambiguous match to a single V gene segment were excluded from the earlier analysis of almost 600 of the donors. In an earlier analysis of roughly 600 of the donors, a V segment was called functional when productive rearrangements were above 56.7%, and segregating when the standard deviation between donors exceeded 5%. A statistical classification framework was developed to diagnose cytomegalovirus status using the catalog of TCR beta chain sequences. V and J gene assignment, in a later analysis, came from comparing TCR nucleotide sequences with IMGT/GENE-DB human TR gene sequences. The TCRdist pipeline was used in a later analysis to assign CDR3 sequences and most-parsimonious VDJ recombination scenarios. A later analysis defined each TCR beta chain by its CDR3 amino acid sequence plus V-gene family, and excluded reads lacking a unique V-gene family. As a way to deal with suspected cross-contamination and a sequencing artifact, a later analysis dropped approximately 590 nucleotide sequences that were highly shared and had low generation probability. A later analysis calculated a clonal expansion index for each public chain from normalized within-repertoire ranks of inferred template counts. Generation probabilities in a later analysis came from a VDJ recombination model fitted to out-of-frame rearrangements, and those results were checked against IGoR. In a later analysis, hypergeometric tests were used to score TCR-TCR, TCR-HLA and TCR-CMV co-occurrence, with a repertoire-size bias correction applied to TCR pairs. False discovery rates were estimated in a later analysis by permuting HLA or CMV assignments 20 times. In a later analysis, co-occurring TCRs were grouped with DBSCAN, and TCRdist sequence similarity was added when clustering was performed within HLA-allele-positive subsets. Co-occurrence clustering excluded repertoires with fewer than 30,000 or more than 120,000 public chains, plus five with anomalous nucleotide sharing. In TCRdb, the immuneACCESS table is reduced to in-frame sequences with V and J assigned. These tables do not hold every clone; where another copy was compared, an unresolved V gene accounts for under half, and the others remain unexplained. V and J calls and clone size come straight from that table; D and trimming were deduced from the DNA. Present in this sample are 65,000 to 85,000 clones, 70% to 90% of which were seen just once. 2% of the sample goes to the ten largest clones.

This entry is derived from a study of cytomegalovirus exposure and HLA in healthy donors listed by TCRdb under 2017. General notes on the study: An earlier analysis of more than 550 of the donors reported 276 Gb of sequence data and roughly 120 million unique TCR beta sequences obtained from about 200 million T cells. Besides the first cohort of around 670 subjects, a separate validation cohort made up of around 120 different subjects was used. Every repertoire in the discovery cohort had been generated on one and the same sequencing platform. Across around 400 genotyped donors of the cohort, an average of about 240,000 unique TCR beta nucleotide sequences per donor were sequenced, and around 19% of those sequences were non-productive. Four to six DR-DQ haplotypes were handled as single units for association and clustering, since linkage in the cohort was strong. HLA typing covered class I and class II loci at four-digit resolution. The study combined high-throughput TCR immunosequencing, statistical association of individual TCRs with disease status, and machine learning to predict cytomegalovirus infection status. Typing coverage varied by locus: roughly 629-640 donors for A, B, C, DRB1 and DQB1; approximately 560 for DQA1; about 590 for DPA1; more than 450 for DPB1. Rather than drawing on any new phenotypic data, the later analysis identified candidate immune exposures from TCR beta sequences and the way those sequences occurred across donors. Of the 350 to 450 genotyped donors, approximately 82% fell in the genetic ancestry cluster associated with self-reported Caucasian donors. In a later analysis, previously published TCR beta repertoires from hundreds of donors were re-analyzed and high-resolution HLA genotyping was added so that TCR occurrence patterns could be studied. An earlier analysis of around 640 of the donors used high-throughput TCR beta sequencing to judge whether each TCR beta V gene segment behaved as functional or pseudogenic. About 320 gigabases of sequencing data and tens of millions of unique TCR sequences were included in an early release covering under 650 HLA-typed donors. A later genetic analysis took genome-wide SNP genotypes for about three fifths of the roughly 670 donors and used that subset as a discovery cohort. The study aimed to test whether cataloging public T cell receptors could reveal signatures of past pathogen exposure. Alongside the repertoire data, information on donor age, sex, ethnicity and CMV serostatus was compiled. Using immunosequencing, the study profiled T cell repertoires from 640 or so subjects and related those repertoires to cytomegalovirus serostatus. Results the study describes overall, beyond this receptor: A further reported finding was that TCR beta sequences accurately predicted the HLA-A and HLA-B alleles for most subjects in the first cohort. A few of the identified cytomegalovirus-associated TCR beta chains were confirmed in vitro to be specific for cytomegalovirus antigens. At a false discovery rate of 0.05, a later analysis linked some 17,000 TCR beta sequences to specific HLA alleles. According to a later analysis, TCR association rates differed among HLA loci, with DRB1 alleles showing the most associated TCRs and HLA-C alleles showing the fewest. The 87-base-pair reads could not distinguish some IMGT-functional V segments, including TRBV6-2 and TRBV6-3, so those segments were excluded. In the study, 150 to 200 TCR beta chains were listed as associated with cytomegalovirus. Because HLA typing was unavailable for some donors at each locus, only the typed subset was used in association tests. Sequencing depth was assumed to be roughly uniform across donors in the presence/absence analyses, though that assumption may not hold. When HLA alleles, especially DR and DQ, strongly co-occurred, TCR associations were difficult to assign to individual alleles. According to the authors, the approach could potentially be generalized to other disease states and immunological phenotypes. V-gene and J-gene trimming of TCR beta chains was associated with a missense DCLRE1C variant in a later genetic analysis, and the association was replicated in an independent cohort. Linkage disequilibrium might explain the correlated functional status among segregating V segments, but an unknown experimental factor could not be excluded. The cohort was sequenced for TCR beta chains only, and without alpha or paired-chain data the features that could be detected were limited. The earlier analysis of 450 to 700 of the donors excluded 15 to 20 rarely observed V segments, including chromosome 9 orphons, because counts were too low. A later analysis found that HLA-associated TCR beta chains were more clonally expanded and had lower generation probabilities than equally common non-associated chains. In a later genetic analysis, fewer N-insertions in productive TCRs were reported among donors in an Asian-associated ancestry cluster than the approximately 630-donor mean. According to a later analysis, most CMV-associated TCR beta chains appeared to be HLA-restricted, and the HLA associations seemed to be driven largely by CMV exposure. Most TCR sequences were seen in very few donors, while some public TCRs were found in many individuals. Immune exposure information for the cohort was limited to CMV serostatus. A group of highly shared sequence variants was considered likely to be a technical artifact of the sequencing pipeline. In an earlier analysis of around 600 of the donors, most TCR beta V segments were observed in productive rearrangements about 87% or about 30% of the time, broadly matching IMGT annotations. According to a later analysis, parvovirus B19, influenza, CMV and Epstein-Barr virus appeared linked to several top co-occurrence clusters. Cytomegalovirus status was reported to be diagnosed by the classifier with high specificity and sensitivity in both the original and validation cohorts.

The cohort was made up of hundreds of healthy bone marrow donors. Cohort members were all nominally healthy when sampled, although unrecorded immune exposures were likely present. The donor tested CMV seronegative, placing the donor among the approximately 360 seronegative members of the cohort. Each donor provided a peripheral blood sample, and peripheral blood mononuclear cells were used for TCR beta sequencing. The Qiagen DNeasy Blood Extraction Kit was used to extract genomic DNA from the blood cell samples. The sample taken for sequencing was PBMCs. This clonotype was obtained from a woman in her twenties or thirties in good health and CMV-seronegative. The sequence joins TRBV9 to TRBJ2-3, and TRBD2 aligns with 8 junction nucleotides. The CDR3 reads CASSVTGGHLADTQYF. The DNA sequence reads TGTGCCAGCAGCGTAACGGGAGGGCATTTGGCAGATACGCAGTATTTT.